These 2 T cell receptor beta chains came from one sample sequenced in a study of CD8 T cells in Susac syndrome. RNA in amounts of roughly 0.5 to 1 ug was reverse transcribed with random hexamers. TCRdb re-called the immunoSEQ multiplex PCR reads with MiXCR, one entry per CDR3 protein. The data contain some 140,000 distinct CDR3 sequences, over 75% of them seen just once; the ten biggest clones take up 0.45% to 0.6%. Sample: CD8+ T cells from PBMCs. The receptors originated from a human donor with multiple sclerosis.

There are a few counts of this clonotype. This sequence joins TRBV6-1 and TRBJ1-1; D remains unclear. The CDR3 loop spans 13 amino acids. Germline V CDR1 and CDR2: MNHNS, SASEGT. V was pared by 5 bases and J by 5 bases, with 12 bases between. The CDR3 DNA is TGTGCCAGCAGTCCGGGGATGGGGACTGAAGCTTTCTTT. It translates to CASSPGMGTEAFF.

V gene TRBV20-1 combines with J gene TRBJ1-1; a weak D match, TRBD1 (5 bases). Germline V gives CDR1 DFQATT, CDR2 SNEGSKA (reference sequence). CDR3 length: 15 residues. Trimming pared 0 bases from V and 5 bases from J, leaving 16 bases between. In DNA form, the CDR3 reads TGCAGTGCTAGAGAAGTCGCAGGGAGGCGTACTGAAGCTTTCTTT. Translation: CSAREVAGRRTEAFF.